Sequencing of this T cell receptor beta chain was carried out in a study of T-cell memory formation after mild COVID-19. This clonotype was detected only a few times. TCRdb used MiXCR to reprocess the 5' RACE reads, holding one entry per CDR3 protein. The sample has approximately 340,000 distinct CDR3 sequences, 13% seen once. Germline values: CDR1 LGHNA, CDR2 YSLEER. The CDR3 has 16 residues. V was clipped by 0 bases and J by 7 bases, with 15 bases between them. This chain joins TRBV4-3 and TRBJ1-4, with no clear D. The sequence was collected from a man aged 18 to 29 who had mild COVID-19 (a few samples of this study predate the infection). Cell type and time point are not known. Sequencing was performed on PBMCs or a T cell subset sorted from them (not recorded which). The CDR3 region has the DNA TGCGCCAGCAGCCAAGATCAAGGGCCTATGGGTGAAAAACTGTTTTTT. This codes for CASSQDQGPMGEKLFF.